This T cell receptor beta chain is drawn from a study of beta chain features in type 1 diabetes. The wider study: There were 95 million to 110 million sorted cells examined across all samples.

Expressed TCRB transcripts were sequenced because the entire RNA isolate underwent reverse transcription. The table came from immunoSEQ multiplex PCR; TCRdb's copy has only in-frame clones and leaves some out. The sample has more than 300,000 clones, about 16% seen once. Study findings and constraints: Unsettled here was the matter of whether HLA type influences TCRB rearrangement. Among patients with Type 1 diabetes, TCRB CDR3s were moderately but significantly shorter in every one of the four CD4+ subsets. Fewer junction insertions and more nucleotide deletions appeared in type 1 diabetes patients.

A remark on this clone: As yet, its antigen is unknown.

Sequenced sample: naive CD4+ T cells from blood. This sequence originates from a woman aged 18-29 years in good health.

This chain's CDR3 is CASSLLQGGNEQFF. Here the CDR3 DNA reads TGTGCCAGCAGCTTGTTACAGGGTGGTAATGAGCAGTTCTTC. The chain joins TRBV5-4 to TRBJ2-1; possibly TRBD1 for D (6 bases). Germline V gives CDR1 SGHNT, CDR2 YYREEE (reference sequence). The CDR3 runs to 14 residues. V dropped 1 base and J dropped 7 bases, with 12 bases sitting between them.